These T cell receptor beta chains were read from a single sample in a study of blood T cell repertoires in COVID-19. Some clones are missing from TCRdb's copy, which holds only in-frame ones; the method was immunoSEQ multiplex PCR. The repertoire holds some 150,000 clones, with over 80% as singletons. The sample taken for sequencing was PBMCs or T cells enriched from blood (not recorded which). The receptors were gathered from a woman between 45 and 60 years old who had recovered from COVID-19. CDR3s include the opening cysteine and the closing phenylalanine or tryptophan. D genes are given only for firm matches. Size tells how often a clone was seen (once, few, many) or the class of an expanded clone, and some rows leave it out.

TGCGCCAGCAGCTTCACTGGAAACACCATATATTTT	CASSFTGNTIYF	-	TRBV5-1	-	12	TRBJ1-3
TGTGCCAGCAGCCTACGGGGTGGCTATAATTCACCCCTCCACTTT	CASSLRGGYNSPLHF	-	TRBV7-9	-	15	TRBJ1-6
TGTGCCAGCAGCGTCGGACGGGAAAACCTCTATGGCTACACCTTC	CASSVGRENLYGYTF	few	TRBV9	-	15	TRBJ1-2
TGTGCCAGCAGCCTCGCTCTGGGGCCCACTGAAGCTTTCTTT	CASSLALGPTEAFF	-	TRBV7-2	-	14	TRBJ1-1
TGTGCCAGCAGCGGAATCAGGACAGGCCTACATGGCTACACCTTC	CASSGIRTGLHGYTF	-	TRBV9	TRBD1	15	TRBJ1-2
TGTGCCAGCAGCAACAGACAGGGAAGAGGTGGCTACACCTTC	CASSNRQGRGGYTF	-	TRBV7-2	TRBD1	14	TRBJ1-2
TGCAGTGCTAGTCCGCGAGGTGGCGGGAGAGGCGATGAGCAGTTCTTC	CSASPRGGGRGDEQFF	-	TRBV20-1	TRBD2	16	TRBJ2-1
TGTGCCATCAACAATTCAACTAGCGCCAAAAACATTCAGTACTTC	CAINNSTSAKNIQYF	once	TRBV10-3	-	15	TRBJ2-4
TGCAGCGTTGTACAGAATGAAAAACTGTTTTTT	CSVVQNEKLFF	-	TRBV29-1	-	11	TRBJ1-4
TGTGCCAGCAGCTTTGAGGGCGGGGCCACAGATACGCAGTATTTT	CASSFEGGATDTQYF	-	TRBV11-2	-	15	TRBJ2-3